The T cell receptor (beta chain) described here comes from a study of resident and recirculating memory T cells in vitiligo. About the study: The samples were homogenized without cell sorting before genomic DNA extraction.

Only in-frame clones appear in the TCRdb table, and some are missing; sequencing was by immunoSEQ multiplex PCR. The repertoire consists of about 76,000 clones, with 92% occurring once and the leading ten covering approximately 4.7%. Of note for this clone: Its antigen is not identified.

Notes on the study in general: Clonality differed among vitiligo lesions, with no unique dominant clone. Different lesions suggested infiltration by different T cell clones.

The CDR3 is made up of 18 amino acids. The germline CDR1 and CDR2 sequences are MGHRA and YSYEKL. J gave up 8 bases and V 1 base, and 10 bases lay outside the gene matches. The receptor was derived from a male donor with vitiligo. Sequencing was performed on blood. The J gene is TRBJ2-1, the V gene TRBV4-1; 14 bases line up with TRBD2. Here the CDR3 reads CASSQVGTSGRGSHEQFF. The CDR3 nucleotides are TGCGCCAGCAGCCAAGTGGGGACTAGCGGGAGAGGTTCGCATGAGCAGTTCTTC.